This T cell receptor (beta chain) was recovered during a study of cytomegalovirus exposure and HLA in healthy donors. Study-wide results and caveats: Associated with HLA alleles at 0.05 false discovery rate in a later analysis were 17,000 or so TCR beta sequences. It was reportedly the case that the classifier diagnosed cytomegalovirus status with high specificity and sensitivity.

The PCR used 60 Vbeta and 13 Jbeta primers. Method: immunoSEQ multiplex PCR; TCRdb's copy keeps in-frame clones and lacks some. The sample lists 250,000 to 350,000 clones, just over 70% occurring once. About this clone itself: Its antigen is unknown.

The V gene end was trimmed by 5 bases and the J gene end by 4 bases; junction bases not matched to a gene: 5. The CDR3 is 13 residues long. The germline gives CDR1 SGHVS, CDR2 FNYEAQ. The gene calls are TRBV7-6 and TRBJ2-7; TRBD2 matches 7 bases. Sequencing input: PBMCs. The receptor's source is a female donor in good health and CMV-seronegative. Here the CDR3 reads CASSALAAYEQYF. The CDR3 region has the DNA TGTGCCAGCAGCGCGCTAGCGGCGTACGAGCAGTACTTC.